These T cell receptor beta chains were read from a single sample in a study of CD8 T cells in Susac syndrome. Using its own MiXCR run on the immunoSEQ multiplex PCR reads, TCRdb lists one record per CDR3 protein. The data show 150,000 or so distinct CDR3 sequences, with roughly 94% seen just once and almost 0.095% held by the top ten. What was sequenced was CD4+ T cells from PBMCs. All receptors derive from a human donor with multiple sclerosis. Each CDR3 is given with its conserved first and last residue. The order of the fields is V gene, clone size, J gene, D gene, CDR3 protein, CDR3 DNA. A D gene is named only where the DNA matches it firmly. A row's size may be missing; if present it is once, few, many or a size class.

TRBV5-1	few	TRBJ2-6	-	CASSREPSRSGANVLTF	TGCGCCAGTTCCAGGGAACCTTCCAGATCTGGGGCCAACGTCCTGACTTTC
TRBV2	once	TRBJ1-4	TRBD1	CASSVQGGTNEKLFF	TGTGCCAGCAGTGTACAGGGGGGGACTAATGAAAAACTGTTTTTT
TRBV6-5	-	TRBJ2-1	TRBD2	CASSYSIASGRRQFF	TGTGCCAGCAGTTACTCGATAGCTAGCGGGAGGAGGCAGTTCTTC
TRBV9	-	TRBJ1-3	-	CASSGYPGNTIYF	TGTGCCAGCTCTGGGTATCCTGGAAACACCATATATTTT
TRBV7-9	-	TRBJ2-7	-	CASSFPMEGYEQYF	TGTGCCAGCAGCTTCCCCATGGAGGGCTACGAGCAGTACTTC
TRBV20-1	-	TRBJ2-5	TRBD2	CSTFRGAGEETQYF	TGCAGTACATTCAGGGGAGCGGGAGAAGAGACCCAGTACTTC
TRBV20-1	-	TRBJ1-1	TRBD1	CSGQGSGKAEAFF	TGCAGTGGACAGGGTAGCGGGAAGGCTGAAGCTTTCTTT
TRBV4-3	-	TRBJ2-1	TRBD2	CASSQDQGTSVYNEQFF	TGCGCCAGCAGCCAAGATCAGGGGACTAGCGTCTACAATGAGCAGTTCTTC
TRBV28	-	TRBJ1-5	-	CASSRDLDQPQHF	TGTGCCAGCAGCCGGGATTTGGATCAGCCCCAGCATTTT
TRBV2	-	TRBJ2-1	-	CASSDAPGGNQFF	TGTGCCAGCAGTGATGCCCCCGGTGGAAATCAGTTCTTC
TRBV12-3/TRBV12-4	-	TRBJ1-1	-	CASSLKYGTGPQNTEAFF	TGTGCCAGCAGTTTAAAATACGGGACGGGACCACAGAACACTGAAGCTTTCTTT
TRBV5-1	-	TRBJ1-5	-	CASSFDSNQPQHF	TGCGCCAGCAGCTTTGACAGCAATCAGCCCCAGCATTTT
TRBV5-1	-	TRBJ2-5	-	CASSREGARETQYF	TGCGCCAGCAGTCGGGAGGGGGCCCGGGAGACCCAGTACTTC
TRBV10-3	-	TRBJ1-5	TRBD1	CAISAAHGTGGNQPQHF	TGTGCCATCAGTGCGGCACACGGGACAGGGGGCAATCAGCCCCAGCATTTT
TRBV12-3/TRBV12-4	-	TRBJ2-5	TRBD1	CASRPGQGPQETQYF	TGTGCCAGCAGACCTGGACAGGGGCCACAAGAGACCCAGTACTTC
TRBV7-6	-	TRBJ2-2	TRBD1	CASSLGQGGYTGELFF	TGTGCCAGCAGCCTGGGGCAAGGGGGCTATACCGGGGAGCTGTTTTTT
TRBV9	-	TRBJ2-3	-	CASSVGRSGSTSTDTQYF	TGTGCCAGCAGCGTAGGGAGGTCCGGGTCAACCTCCACAGATACGCAGTATTTT
TRBV13	-	TRBJ2-7	-	CASSLIGLDEQYF	TGTGCCAGCAGCTTAATCGGCTTGGACGAGCAGTACTTC
TRBV12-3/TRBV12-4	-	TRBJ2-7	-	CASRSQTISYEQYF	TGTGCCAGCAGATCTCAGACAATCTCCTACGAGCAGTACTTC
TRBV4-3	-	TRBJ2-3	TRBD1	CASSQAPAGQGAGDTQYF	TGCGCCAGCAGCCAAGCTCCCGCCGGACAGGGGGCAGGTGATACGCAGTATTTT
TRBV14	-	TRBJ1-1	-	CASSQDSGQGASEAFF	TGTGCCAGCAGCCAAGATTCGGGGCAGGGAGCGAGTGAAGCTTTCTTT
TRBV4-3	-	TRBJ2-5	-	CASSQGGEETQYF	TGCGCCAGCAGCCAAGGCGGAGAAGAGACCCAGTACTTC
TRBV6-5	-	TRBJ2-1	-	CASSSGSLGSYNEQFF	TGTGCCAGCAGTTCGGGCTCCCTAGGGTCCTACAATGAGCAGTTCTTC
TRBV7-9	-	TRBJ1-5	-	CASSLVGGTGNQPQHF	TGTGCCAGCAGCCTAGTAGGGGGGACGGGCAATCAGCCCCAGCATTTT
TRBV18	-	TRBJ1-2	-	CASSYGRANYGYTF	TGTGCCAGCTCTTATGGACGGGCTAACTATGGCTACACCTTC
TRBV2	-	TRBJ1-2	-	CASTDQAVGYTF	TGTGCCAGCACCGACCAAGCAGTTGGCTACACCTTC
TRBV7-2	-	TRBJ1-1	-	CASSRSTWNTEAFF	TGTGCCAGCAGCCGAAGTACTTGGAACACTGAAGCTTTCTTT
TRBV5-6	-	TRBJ2-2	-	CASSFRIEGGELFF	TGTGCCAGCAGCTTCCGTATTGAGGGCGGGGAGCTGTTTTTT
TRBV4-3	-	TRBJ1-1	TRBD1	CASSPRGRNTEAFF	TGCGCCAGCAGTCCCAGGGGGCGAAACACTGAAGCTTTCTTT
TRBV2	-	TRBJ1-1	-	CASTMEGGNTEAFF	TGTGCCAGCACAATGGAGGGAGGGAACACTGAAGCTTTCTTT
TRBV6-2/TRBV6-3	once	TRBJ2-7	-	CASRVGLWNEQYF	TGTGCCAGCAGGGTCGGTCTTTGGAACGAGCAGTACTTC
TRBV25-1	once	TRBJ1-2	-	CASSEYETLFF	TGTGCCAGCAGTGAATATGAGACTCTTTTCTTC
TRBV20-1	-	TRBJ2-2	TRBD2	CSARGLAATGELFF	TGCAGTGCTAGGGGACTAGCGGCCACCGGGGAGCTGTTTTTT
TRBV5-1	-	TRBJ2-5	-	CASSLGGFQETQYF	TGCGCCAGCAGCTTGGGGGGGTTTCAAGAGACCCAGTACTTC
TRBV12-3/TRBV12-4	-	TRBJ2-5	-	CASSLRRRQETQYF	TGTGCCAGCAGCCTTAGACGCCGACAAGAGACCCAGTACTTC
TRBV7-2	once	TRBJ2-1	-	CASSLTLSYNEQFF	TGTGCCAGCAGCTTGACCCTCTCCTACAATGAGCAGTTCTTC
TRBV19	once	TRBJ2-6	-	CASSTTGTGANVLTF	TGTGCCAGTAGTACTACAGGGACAGGGGCCAACGTCCTGACTTTC
TRBV12-3/TRBV12-4	-	TRBJ2-7	-	CASLDSNSYEQYF	TGTGCCTCCTTAGACTCTAATTCCTACGAGCAGTACTTC
TRBV2	-	TRBJ2-3	-	CASSRSGTGYTDTQYF	TGTGCCAGCAGTCGCTCCGGGACTGGGTACACAGATACGCAGTATTTT
TRBV2	once	TRBJ2-2	TRBD1	CASYLDRDTGELFF	TGTGCCAGCTACCTGGACAGGGACACCGGGGAGCTGTTTTTT
TRBV19	-	TRBJ1-2	TRBD1	CASSRPTGEDYGYTF	TGTGCCAGTAGTCGACCTACAGGGGAGGACTATGGCTACACCTTC
TRBV7-9	-	TRBJ2-7	TRBD2	CASSSPEGVTSGSYEQYF	TGTGCCAGCAGCTCCCCCGAAGGCGTGACTAGCGGGAGTTACGAGCAGTACTTC
TRBV19	-	TRBJ1-1	-	CASKDRNTEAFF	TGTGCCAGTAAAGACAGGAACACTGAAGCTTTCTTT
TRBV20-1	-	TRBJ2-1	-	CSAPTAASYNEQFF	TGCAGTGCACCGACGGCGGCCTCCTACAATGAGCAGTTCTTC
TRBV4-1	-	TRBJ1-1	-	CASSQDVNTEAFF	TGCGCCAGCAGCCAAGACGTGAACACTGAAGCTTTCTTT
TRBV5-4	-	TRBJ2-1	-	CASSPTSSHNEQFF	TGTGCCAGCAGCCCCACCTCATCCCACAATGAGCAGTTCTTC
TRBV4-2	-	TRBJ2-2	-	CASSHLTGDSNTGELFF	TGTGCCAGCAGCCATCTAACCGGGGATTCGAACACCGGGGAGCTGTTTTTT
TRBV29-1	-	TRBJ2-3	-	CSVSEGGPGQYF	TGCAGCGTTTCTGAAGGGGGGCCAGGGCAGTATTTT
TRBV24-1	-	TRBJ2-2	TRBD1	CATTTGAGNTGELFF	TGTGCCACCACCACAGGGGCAGGGAACACCGGGGAGCTGTTTTTT
TRBV30	-	TRBJ2-5	TRBD2	CAWSGLAGFETQYF	TGTGCCTGGAGCGGACTAGCGGGATTTGAGACCCAGTACTTC
TRBV5-1	-	TRBJ1-3	TRBD1	CASKPGQGNTIYF	TGCGCCAGCAAACCGGGACAGGGGAACACCATATATTTT
TRBV7-2	-	TRBJ2-1	TRBD2	CASTRREGLPRF	TGTGCCAGCACCCGAAGGGAGGGACTCCCGAGGTTC
TRBV7-7	-	TRBJ2-3	-	CASSFSPTGDTQYF	TGTGCCAGCAGCTTTTCCCCTACTGGGGATACGCAGTATTTT
TRBV5-1	-	TRBJ2-5	TRBD2	CASSLEAGGETQYF	TGCGCCAGCAGCTTGGAAGCGGGAGGAGAGACCCAGTACTTC
TRBV7-9	-	TRBJ2-5	-	CASSMTAQETQYF	TGTGCCAGCAGTATGACAGCCCAAGAGACCCAGTACTTC
TRBV30	once	TRBJ1-6	-	CAWRTHGYALHF	TGTGCCTGGAGAACTCACGGATATGCCCTCCACTTT
TRBV20-1	-	TRBJ2-1	-	CSPKGGSKAYNEQFF	TGCAGTCCCAAGGGGGGGAGTAAGGCCTACAATGAGCAGTTCTTC
TRBV4-2	-	TRBJ1-2	-	CASSQAASFNYGYTF	TGTGCCAGCAGCCAAGCCGCCAGCTTTAACTATGGCTACACCTTC
TRBV29-1	few	TRBJ2-1	-	CSVEEGRGSSYNEQFF	TGCAGCGTTGAAGAGGGGAGAGGAAGCTCCTACAATGAGCAGTTCTTC